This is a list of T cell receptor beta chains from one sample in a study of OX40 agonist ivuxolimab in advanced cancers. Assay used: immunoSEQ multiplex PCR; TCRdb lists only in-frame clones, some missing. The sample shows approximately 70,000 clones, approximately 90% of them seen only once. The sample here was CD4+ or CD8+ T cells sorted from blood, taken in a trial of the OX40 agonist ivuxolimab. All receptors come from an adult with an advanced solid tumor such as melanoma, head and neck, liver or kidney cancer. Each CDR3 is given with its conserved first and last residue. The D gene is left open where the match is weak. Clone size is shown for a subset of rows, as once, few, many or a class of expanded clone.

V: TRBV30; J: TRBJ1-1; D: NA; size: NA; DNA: TGTGCCTACAGCCCGGGTGAAGCTTTCTTT; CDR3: CAYSPGEAFF
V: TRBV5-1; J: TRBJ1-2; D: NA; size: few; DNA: TGCGCCAGCAGCCAGGGGTTCTCTGGCTACACCTTC; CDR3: CASSQGFSGYTF
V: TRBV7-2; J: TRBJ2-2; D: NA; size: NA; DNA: TGTGCCAGCAGCCGAGATGTAGCGCGGGCGACCGGGGAGCTGTTTTTT; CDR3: CASSRDVARATGELFF
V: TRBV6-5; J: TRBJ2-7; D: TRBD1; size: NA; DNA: TGTGCCAGCAGCCCGAAAACAGGGGGTTCCTACGAGCAGTACTTC; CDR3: CASSPKTGGSYEQYF
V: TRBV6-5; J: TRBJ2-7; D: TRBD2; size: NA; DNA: TGTGCCAGCAGTCGTCCGGGACTAGGAGCCTACGAGCAGTACTTC; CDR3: CASSRPGLGAYEQYF
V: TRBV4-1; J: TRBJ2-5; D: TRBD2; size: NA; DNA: TGCGCCAGCAGCCGAACTAGCGCGAGGGGAGAGACCCAGTACTTC; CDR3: CASSRTSARGETQYF
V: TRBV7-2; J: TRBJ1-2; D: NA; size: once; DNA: TGTGCCAGCAGCTTAAATTGGTTCTACACCTTC; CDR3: CASSLNWFYTF
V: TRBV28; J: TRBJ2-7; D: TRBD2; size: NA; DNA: TGTGCCAGCAGTTTAGCTAGCGGCGAGCAGTACTTC; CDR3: CASSLASGEQYF
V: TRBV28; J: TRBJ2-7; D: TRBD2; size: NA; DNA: TGTGCCAGCAGTTTAGGTGGCGGGAGCGAGCAGTACTTC; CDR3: CASSLGGGSEQYF
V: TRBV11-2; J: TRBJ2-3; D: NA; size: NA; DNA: TGTGCCAGCAGCTTATTTCGCGGGGAGTTTGCAGATACGCAGTATTTT; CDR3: CASSLFRGEFADTQYF
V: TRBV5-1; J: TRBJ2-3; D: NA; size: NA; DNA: TGCGCCAGCAGCCGATTTTTTAGCGGTAGCACAGATACGCAGTATTTT; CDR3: CASSRFFSGSTDTQYF
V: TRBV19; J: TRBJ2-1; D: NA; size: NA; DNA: TGTGCCAGTAGTGTCCTAGGGCAGGCTGGTTGGCAGTTCTTC; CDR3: CASSVLGQAGWQFF
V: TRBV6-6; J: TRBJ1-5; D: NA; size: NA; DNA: TGTGCCAGCAGTTTAGATAGCAATCAGCCCCAGCATTTT; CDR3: CASSLDSNQPQHF
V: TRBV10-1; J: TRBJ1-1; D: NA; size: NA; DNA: TGCGCCAGCAGTGATACCGGTGGCGACAAAGGCACTGAAGCTTTCTTT; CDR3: CASSDTGGDKGTEAFF
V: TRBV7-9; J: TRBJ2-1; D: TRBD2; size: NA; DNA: TGTGCCAGCAGCATAGCGGGAGGGCGTAATGAGCAGTTCTTC; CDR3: CASSIAGGRNEQFF
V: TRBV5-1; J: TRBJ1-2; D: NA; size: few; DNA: TGCGCCAGCGCACAGGCTAACTATGGCTACACCTTC; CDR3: CASAQANYGYTF
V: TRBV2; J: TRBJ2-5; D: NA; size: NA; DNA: TGTGCCAGCAGTGATGAGACCCAGTACTTC; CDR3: CASSDETQYF
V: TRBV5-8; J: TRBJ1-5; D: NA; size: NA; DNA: TGTGCCAGCAGCTTGTGGAGGACTAATCAGCCCCAGCATTTT; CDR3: CASSLWRTNQPQHF
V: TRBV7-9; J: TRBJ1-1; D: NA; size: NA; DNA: TGTGCCAGCAGCTTAGTCGACGGACTGAACACTGAAGCTTTCTTT; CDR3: CASSLVDGLNTEAFF
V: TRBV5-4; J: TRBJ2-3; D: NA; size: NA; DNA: TGTGCCAGCAGGGCCGGGACGGATACGCAGTATTTT; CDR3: CASRAGTDTQYF
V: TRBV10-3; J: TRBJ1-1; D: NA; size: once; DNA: TGTGCCATCAGTGGACGGGAGGGCACTGAAGCTTTCTTT; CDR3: CAISGREGTEAFF
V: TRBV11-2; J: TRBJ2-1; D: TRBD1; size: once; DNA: TGTGCCAGCAGCCCCGACAGGGGGCGCGTATACAATGAGCAGTTCTTC; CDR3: CASSPDRGRVYNEQFF
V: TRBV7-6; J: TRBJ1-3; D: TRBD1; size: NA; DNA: TGTGCCAGCAGCTTAAAAAGGGGGCCTGGAAACACCATATATTTT; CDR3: CASSLKRGPGNTIYF
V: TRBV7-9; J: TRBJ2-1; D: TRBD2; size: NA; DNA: TGTGCCAGCAGCCCCGGGACTAGCTTCGATGAGCAGTTCTTC; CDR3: CASSPGTSFDEQFF
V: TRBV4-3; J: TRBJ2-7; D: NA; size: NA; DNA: TGCGCCAGCAGCCAAGGCCTAGGGTACGAGCAGTACTTC; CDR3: CASSQGLGYEQYF
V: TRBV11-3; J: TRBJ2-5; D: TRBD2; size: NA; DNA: TGTGCCAGCAGCTTAGGGCGACTAGCGGAGACCCAGTACTTC; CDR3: CASSLGRLAETQYF
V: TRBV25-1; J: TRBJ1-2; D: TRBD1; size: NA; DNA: TGTGCCAGCAGTGAAACCGACAGGGGCCCGCGTGGCTACACCTTC; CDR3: CASSETDRGPRGYTF
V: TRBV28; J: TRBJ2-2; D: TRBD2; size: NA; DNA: TGTGCCAGCGACCGGACTAGCGGAAACACCGGGGAGCTGTTTTTT; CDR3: CASDRTSGNTGELFF
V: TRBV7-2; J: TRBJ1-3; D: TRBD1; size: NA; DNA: TGTGCCAGCAAAATCCGGGACAGGGGTGGAAACACCATATATTTT; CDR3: CASKIRDRGGNTIYF
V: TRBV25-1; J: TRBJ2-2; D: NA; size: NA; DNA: TGTGCCAGCACCGACCCGGAGCCGGTCGAACACCGGGGAGCTGTTTTT; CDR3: CASTDPEPVEHRGAVF
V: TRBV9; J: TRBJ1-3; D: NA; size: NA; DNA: TGTGCCAGCAGGGCAGGGGTTGAAAACACCATATATTTT; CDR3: CASRAGVENTIYF
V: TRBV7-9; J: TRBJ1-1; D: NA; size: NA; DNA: TGTGCCAGCAGCTTACGGGGGTGGACCACTGAAGCTTTCTTT; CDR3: CASSLRGWTTEAFF
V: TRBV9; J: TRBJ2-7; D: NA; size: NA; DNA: TGTGCCAGCAGCGAGGAACAGGGCTCCGAGCAGTACTTC; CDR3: CASSEEQGSEQYF
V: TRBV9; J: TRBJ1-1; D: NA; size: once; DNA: TGTGCCAGCAGCGTAGGGGAGGGGCGGAACACTGAAGCTTTCTTT; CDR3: CASSVGEGRNTEAFF
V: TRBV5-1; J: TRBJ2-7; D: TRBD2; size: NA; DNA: TGCGCCAGCAGCTTTAGCGGGAGTAGCTACGAGCAGTACTTC; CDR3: CASSFSGSSYEQYF
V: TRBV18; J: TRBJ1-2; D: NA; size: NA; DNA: TGTGCCAGCTCGCAAACTGCCATCTATGGCTACACCTTC; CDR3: CASSQTAIYGYTF
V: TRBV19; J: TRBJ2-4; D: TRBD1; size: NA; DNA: TGTGCCAGTAGTACAGACAGGGTCAACATTCAGTACTTC; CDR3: CASSTDRVNIQYF
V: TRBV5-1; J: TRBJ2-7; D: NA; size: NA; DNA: TGCGCCAGCAGCCGGGAGACACGTTCCTACGAGCAGTACTTC; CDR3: CASSRETRSYEQYF
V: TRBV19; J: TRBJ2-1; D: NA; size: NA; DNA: TGTGCCAGTAGTAGCCGCGAGGCGAGCTCCTACAATGAGCAGTTCTTC; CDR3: CASSSREASSYNEQFF
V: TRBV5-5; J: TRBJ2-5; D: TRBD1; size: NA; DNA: TGTGCCAGCAGTTCCCGACAGGGGCTAGAGACCCAGTACTTC; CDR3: CASSSRQGLETQYF
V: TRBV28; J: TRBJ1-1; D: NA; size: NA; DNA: TGTGCCAGCAGAACAGGGCCAACTGAAGCTTTCTTT; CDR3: CASRTGPTEAFF
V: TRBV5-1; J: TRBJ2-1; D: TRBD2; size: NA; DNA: TGCGCCAGCAGCACGGGGGGACTAGCGGCCTACAATGAGCAGTTCTTC; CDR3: CASSTGGLAAYNEQFF
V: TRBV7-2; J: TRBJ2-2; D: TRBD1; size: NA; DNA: TGTGCCAGCAGCTTATCAGGGGGAGCCGGGGAGCTGTTTTTT; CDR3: CASSLSGGAGELFF
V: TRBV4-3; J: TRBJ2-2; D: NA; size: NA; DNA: TGCGCCAGCAGCGCACGGGGGCCGCAGAACACCGGGGAGCTGTTTTTT; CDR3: CASSARGPQNTGELFF
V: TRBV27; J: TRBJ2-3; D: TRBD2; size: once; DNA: TGTGCCAGCAGTTCCCAGCAGGGACTAGCGGGAGTAGCGCAGTATTTT; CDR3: CASSSQQGLAGVAQYF
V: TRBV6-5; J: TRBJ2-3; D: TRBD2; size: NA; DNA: TGTGCCAGCAGTTACGGGGGGGGTGGTGTAACAGATACGCAGTATTTT; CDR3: CASSYGGGGVTDTQYF
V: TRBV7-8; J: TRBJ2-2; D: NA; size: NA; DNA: TGTGCCAGCAGCCCCAGCAACACCGGGGAGCTGTTTTTT; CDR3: CASSPSNTGELFF
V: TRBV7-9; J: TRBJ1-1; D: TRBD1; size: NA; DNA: TGTGCCAGCAGCTTAGCGCCCGGACAGGGGAGGGCGGAAGCTTTCTTT; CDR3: CASSLAPGQGRAEAFF
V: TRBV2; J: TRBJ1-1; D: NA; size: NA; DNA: TGTGCCAGCAATAGCTACAACTCAGGCACTGAAGCTTTCTTT; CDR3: CASNSYNSGTEAFF
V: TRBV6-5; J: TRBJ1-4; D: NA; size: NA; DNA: TGTGCCAGCAGCCCTGTGTACTCGGGTGAAAAACTGTTTTTT; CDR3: CASSPVYSGEKLFF
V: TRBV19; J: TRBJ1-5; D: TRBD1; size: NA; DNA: TGTGCCAGTAGTCTGAAGACAGGGGTTCTCAATCAGCCCCAGCATTTT; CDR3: CASSLKTGVLNQPQHF
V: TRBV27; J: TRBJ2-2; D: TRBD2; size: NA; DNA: TGTGCCAGCGCCGGGACTAGCGGGAGGCTGGACGGGGAGCTGTTTTTT; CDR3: CASAGTSGRLDGELFF
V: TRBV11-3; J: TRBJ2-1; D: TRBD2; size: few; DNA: TGTGCCAGCAGCTCACCGGGACTAGCGGCTTACAATGAGCAGTTCTTC; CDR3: CASSSPGLAAYNEQFF
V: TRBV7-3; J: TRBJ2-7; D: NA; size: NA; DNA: TGTGCCAGCAGCTCCCGGAGTGGGGACGAGCAGTACTTC; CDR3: CASSSRSGDEQYF